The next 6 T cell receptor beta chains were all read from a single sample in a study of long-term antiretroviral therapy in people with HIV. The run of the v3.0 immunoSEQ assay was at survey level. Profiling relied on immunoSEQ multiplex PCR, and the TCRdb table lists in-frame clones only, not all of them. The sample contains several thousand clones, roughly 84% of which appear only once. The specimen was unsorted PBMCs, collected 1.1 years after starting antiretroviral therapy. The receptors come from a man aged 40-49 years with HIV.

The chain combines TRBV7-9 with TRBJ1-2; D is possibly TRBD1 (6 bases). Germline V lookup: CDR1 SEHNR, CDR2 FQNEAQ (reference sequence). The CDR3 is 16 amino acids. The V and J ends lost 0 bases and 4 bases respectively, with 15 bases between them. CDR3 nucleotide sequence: TGTGCCAGCAGCTTAGCCGGATCAGGGGCTACCTATGGCTACACCTTC. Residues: CASSLAGSGATYGYTF.

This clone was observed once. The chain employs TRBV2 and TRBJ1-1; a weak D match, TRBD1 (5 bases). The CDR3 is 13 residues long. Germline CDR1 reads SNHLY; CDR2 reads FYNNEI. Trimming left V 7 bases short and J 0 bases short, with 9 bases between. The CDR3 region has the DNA TGTGCCAGCAAGGCAGGGCTGAACACTGAAGCTTTCTTT. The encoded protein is CASKAGLNTEAFF. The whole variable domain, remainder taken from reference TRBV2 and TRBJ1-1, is EPEVTQTPSHQVTQMGQEVILRCVPISNHLYFYWYRQILGQKVEFLVSFYNNEISEKSEIFDDQFSVERPDGSNFTLKIRSTKLEDSAMYFCASKAGLNTEAFFGQGTRLTVV.

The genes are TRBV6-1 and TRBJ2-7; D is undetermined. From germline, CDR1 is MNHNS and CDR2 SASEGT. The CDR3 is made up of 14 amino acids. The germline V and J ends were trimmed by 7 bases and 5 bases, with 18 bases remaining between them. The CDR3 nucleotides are TGTGCCAGCACCGCCTTGGGAAGCCTGAACGAGCAGTACTTC. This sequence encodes CASTALGSLNEQYF.

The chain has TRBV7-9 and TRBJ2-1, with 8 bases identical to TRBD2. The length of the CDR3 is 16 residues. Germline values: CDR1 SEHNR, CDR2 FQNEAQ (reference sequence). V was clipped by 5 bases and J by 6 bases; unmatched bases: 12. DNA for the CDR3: TGTGCCAGCAGCCCGCTGGCGGGGGGACGGGGCAATGAGCAGTTCTTC. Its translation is CASSPLAGGRGNEQFF.

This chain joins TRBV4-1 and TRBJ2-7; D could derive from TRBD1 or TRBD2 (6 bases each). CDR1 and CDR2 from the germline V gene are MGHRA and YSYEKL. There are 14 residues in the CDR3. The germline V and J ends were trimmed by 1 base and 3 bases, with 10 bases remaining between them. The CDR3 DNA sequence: TGCGCCAGCAGCCAAGCCGGGGGCGGCTACGAGCAGTACTTC. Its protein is CASSQAGGGYEQYF.

The CDR3 sequence is CASSQGVLNTEAFF. The CDR3 DNA is TGTGCCAGTAGTCAGGGGGTCTTGAACACTGAAGCTTTCTTT. V and J are TRBV19 and TRBJ1-1, with 7 bases fitting TRBD1. The CDR3 has 14 amino acids. The ends lost 5 bases at V and 0 bases at J; junction bases unmatched: 3. The V gene's germline CDR1 is LNHDA and CDR2 SQIVND (reference sequence).